One and the same sample provided the 3 T cell receptor beta chains below, sequenced in a study of T-cell reconstitution after alpha-beta-depleted transplantation in children. Unique molecular identifiers were incorporated during preparation of the TCRbeta library. One entry per CDR3 protein, called by TCRdb with MiXCR from the PCR reads. The repertoire holds some 220,000 distinct CDR3 sequences, under 13% seen once, with 28% in the top ten. Sequencing used PBMCs, obtained before TCRalphabeta/CD19-depleted stem cell transplant. The receptors derive from a child less than two years old with acute myeloid leukemia, due to receive a stem cell transplant.

In its sample, this clonotype was seen many times. The J gene is TRBJ2-7, the V gene TRBV11-2, with D unclear. This CDR3 comprises 13 residues. Germline loops: CDR1 SGHAT, CDR2 FQNNGV. The ends were cut back, 0 bases at V and 6 bases at J, with 9 bases in the middle. The CDR3 is CASSLDRLGEQYF. The CDR3 bases are TGTGCCAGCAGCTTAGACCGGCTGGGCGAGCAGTACTTC.

This clonotype was counted at least ten times. The chain joins TRBV28 to TRBJ1-6; perhaps TRBD1 as D (5 bases). Germline V gives CDR1 MDHEN, CDR2 SYDVKM. The V end lost 6 bases, the J end lost 9 bases, and 18 bases lay between the germline ends. The CDR3 spans 15 residues. CDR3 protein: CASSSPIGATSPLHF. The CDR3 nucleotides are TGTGCCAGCAGCTCCCCTATAGGGGCTACTTCACCCCTCCACTTT. Filled out from reference TRBV28 and TRBJ1-6, the complete variable domain reads DVKVTQSSRYLVKRTGEKVFLECVQDMDHENMFWYRQDPGLGLRLIYFSYDVKMKEKGDIPEGYSVSREKKERFSLILESASTNQTSMYLCASSSPIGATSPLHFGNGTRLTVT.

This clonotype was counted ten times or more. In DNA form, the CDR3 reads TGTGCCAGCACCAATGGGGGCTCACCCCTCCACTTT. This sequence encodes CASTNGGSPLHF. The chain carries TRBV27 and TRBJ1-6, with a weak D call TRBD1 (6 bases). Trimming shortened V by 7 bases and J by 10 bases, and 11 bases separated the two germline ends. This CDR3 comprises 12 residues. Germline V gene sequence: CDR1 MNHEY, CDR2 SMNVEV (reference sequence).